This passage covers 3 T cell receptor beta chains from one sample sequenced in a study of cytomegalovirus exposure and HLA in healthy donors. Profiling relied on immunoSEQ multiplex PCR, and the TCRdb table lists in-frame clones only, not all of them. The sample has fewer than 350,000 clones; 88% are singletons. The specimen sequenced was PBMCs. These receptor sequences come from a young woman in good health and CMV-seronegative.

The rearrangement joins TRBV27 to TRBJ2-1; TRBD2 aligns across 14 bases. From germline, CDR1 is MNHEY and CDR2 SMNVEV (reference sequence). V shed 9 bases and J 3 bases; nucleotides not matched to a gene: 13. This CDR3 spans 18 amino acids. The CDR3 coding sequence is TGTGCCAGTCTTCAGACTAGCGGGAGGGGCCCCGGCTACAATGAGCAGTTCTTC. This gives the protein CASLQTSGRGPGYNEQFF.

The chain links TRBV5-6 to TRBJ1-1; D call uncertain. This CDR3 is built from 16 residues. Germline-derived CDR1 and CDR2 are SGHDT and YYEEEE. With 4 bases removed from V and 3 bases from J, the gap between germline ends came to 19 bases. CDR3 residues: CASSAGIRTGDTEAFF. The CDR3 DNA reads as TGTGCCAGCAGCGCGGGGATCAGGACTGGGGACACTGAAGCTTTCTTT. The full variable domain, with the rest looked up from reference TRBV5-6 and TRBJ1-1, is DAGVTQSPTHLIKTRGQQVTLRCSPKSGHDTVSWYQQALGQGPQFIFQYYEEEERQRGNFPDRFSGHQFPNYSSELNVNALLLGDSALYLCASSAGIRTGDTEAFFGQGTRLTVV.

V and J are TRBV7-9 and TRBJ1-1; D remains ambiguous. The CDR3 covers 16 residues. V was pared by 0 bases and J by 1 base, with 12 bases between. Germline-derived CDR1 and CDR2 are SEHNR and FQNEAQ (reference sequence). CDR3 region: CASSLALVGRNTEAFF. CDR3 nucleotide sequence: TGTGCCAGCAGCTTAGCGCTCGTGGGCCGGAACACTGAAGCTTTCTTT.